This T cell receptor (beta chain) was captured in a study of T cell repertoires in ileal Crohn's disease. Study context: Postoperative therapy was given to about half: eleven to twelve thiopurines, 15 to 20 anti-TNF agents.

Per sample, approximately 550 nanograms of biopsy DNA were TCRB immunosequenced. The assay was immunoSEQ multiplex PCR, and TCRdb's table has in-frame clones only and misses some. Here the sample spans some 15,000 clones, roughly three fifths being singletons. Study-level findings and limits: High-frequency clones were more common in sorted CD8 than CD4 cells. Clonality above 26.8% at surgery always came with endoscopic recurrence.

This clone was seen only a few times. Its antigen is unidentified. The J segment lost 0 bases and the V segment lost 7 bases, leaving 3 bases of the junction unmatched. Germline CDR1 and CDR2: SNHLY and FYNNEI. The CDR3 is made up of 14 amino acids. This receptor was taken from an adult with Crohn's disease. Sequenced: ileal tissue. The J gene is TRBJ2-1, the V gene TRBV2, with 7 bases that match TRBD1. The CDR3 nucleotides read TGTGCCAGCAAGAGGGACAGCTCCTACAATGAGCAGTTCTTC. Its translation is CASKRDSSYNEQFF.